These 15 T cell receptor beta chains share one sample of origin, sequenced in a study of T cells in Graves' hyperthyroidism and ophthalmopathy (dated by TCRdb to between 2017 and 2020). The library was generated by multiplex PCR. The reads were generated on an Illumina HiSeq 2000. TCR beta CDR3 regions were amplified from RNA transcripts. A first-round RT-PCR of the TCR CDR3 used the HTBI primer set with the Qiagen OneStep RT-PCR kit. The public sequencing data were trimmed at Q25 with fastp and processed into clonotypes with MiXCR by TCRdb, which kept only in-frame beta chains. Identical CDR3 protein sequences are pooled into one entry, listed with their most common genes and DNA. The sample includes nearly 600,000 distinct CDR3 sequences, with about 14% observed a single time. The ten most abundant clones make up more than 5% of the sample. Sequences were obtained from blood. The receptor set was obtained from a woman in her twenties or thirties with Graves' hyperthyroidism that later progressed to Graves' ophthalmopathy.

This clonotype was observed at least ten times. CDR3 protein: CASSQASNGVHNEQFF. The CDR3 DNA is TGCGCCAGCAGCCAAGCCTCAAACGGGGTGCATAATGAGCAGTTCTTC. This chain joins TRBV4-1 and TRBJ2-1; D is perhaps TRBD2 (5 bases). Germline V gene sequence: CDR1 MGHRA, CDR2 YSYEKL. CDR3 length: 16 residues. The V end lost 1 base, the J end lost 7 bases, and 17 bases lay between the germline ends.

This clonotype showed up just a few times. J is TRBJ2-6 and V is TRBV5-1; D is undetermined. The CDR3 length is 12 residues. Germline loops: CDR1 SGHRS, CDR2 YFSETQ. The V gene lost 0 bases and the J gene lost 8 bases, with 3 bases spanning the gap. The CDR3 DNA reads TGCGCCAGCAGCTTGGTTCCCAACGTCCTGACTTTC. It specifies CASSLVPNVLTF.

This clonotype was counted ten times or more. The chain recombines TRBV11-2 with TRBJ2-7, with a tentative D call TRBD1 (6 bases). V was cut by 4 bases and J by 4 bases, with 17 bases left in between. The CDR3 loop spans 15 amino acids. Per germline, CDR1 SGHAT and CDR2 FQNNGV. Written as DNA, the CDR3 is TGTGCCAGCAGCTCCCTAGGGGGTTTGGGATACGAGCAGTACTTC. Its protein product is CASSSLGGLGYEQYF. Complete variable domain (other parts from reference TRBV11-2 and TRBJ2-7): EAGVAQSPRYKIIEKRQSVAFWCNPISGHATLYWYQQILGQGPKLLIQFQNNGVVDDSQLPKDRFSAERLKGVDSTLKIQPAKLEDSAVYLCASSSLGGLGYEQYFGPGTRLTVT.

This chain uses TRBV7-6 with TRBJ1-5, with 12 nucleotides matching TRBD1. This CDR3 is 18 amino acids long. V dropped 5 bases and J dropped 2; count of bases not matched to a gene: 10. Germline CDR1 and CDR2: SGHVS and FNYEAQ. CDR3 nucleotides: TGTGCCAGCAGCCCGGCGGGACAGGGGGCTGTGGGCAATCAGCCCCAGCATTTT. Its protein is CASSPAGQGAVGNQPQHF.

This clonotype was counted at least ten times. The chain joins TRBV11-2 to TRBJ1-6; 7 bases are a match to TRBD1. V was clipped by 1 base and J by 5 bases; unmatched bases: 14. The CDR3 totals 19 residues. The germline V gene has CDR1 SGHAT and CDR2 FQNNGV. The CDR3 here is CASSLARDSIWSNNSPLHF. CDR3 sequence (DNA): TGTGCCAGCAGCTTAGCCCGGGACAGCATTTGGTCAAATAATTCACCCCTCCACTTT.

This clonotype was recorded at least ten times. J is TRBJ2-3 and V is TRBV7-3; TRBD2 might be the D (5 bases). In germline, CDR1 is SGHTA, CDR2 FQGTGA. There are 15 residues in the CDR3. Trimming took off 0 bases at V and 6 bases at J, with 13 bases between the two ends. CDR3: CASSLTVEARDTQYF. The CDR3 bases are TGTGCCAGCAGCTTAACCGTGGAGGCTCGCGATACGCAGTATTTT.

The chain has TRBV5-4 and TRBJ2-3; 8 bases match TRBD2. From germline, CDR1 is SGHNT and CDR2 YYREEE (reference sequence). The V and J ends lost 3 bases and 0 bases, in that order; junction bases with no gene match: 3. The CDR3 has 15 residues. CDR3 protein: CASSSGGRSTDTQYF. The CDR3 coding sequence is TGTGCCAGCAGCTCGGGGGGGAGAAGCACAGATACGCAGTATTTT.

This clonotype has a count of ten or more. The gene calls are TRBV11-2 and TRBJ1-2; TRBD1 aligns across 8 bases. This CDR3 is 14 amino acids long. CDR1 SGHAT and CDR2 FQNNGV come from the germline V gene. Losses at the gene ends were 5 bases for V and 8 bases for J; bases not matched to a gene: 10. For the CDR3, the DNA is TGTGCCAGCAGCGCGGACAGGGCGGCGTCCGGCTACACCTTC. It translates to CASSADRAASGYTF.

The J gene is TRBJ1-1, the V gene TRBV29-1; D is unresolved. Germline V lookup: CDR1 SQVTM, CDR2 ANQGSEA. The CDR3 is 14 residues long. V lost 5 bases, J lost 4 bases, and 17 bases lay in between. CDR3: CSVPTGIRGTEAFF. As DNA, the CDR3 is TGCAGCGTTCCTACGGGCATACGGGGCACTGAAGCTTTCTTT. Full variable domain (remainder filled in from reference TRBV29-1 and TRBJ1-1): SAVISQKPSRDICQRGTSLTIQCQVDSQVTMMFWYRQQPGQSLTLIATANQGSEATYESGFVIDKFPISRPNLTFSTLTVSNMSPEDSSIYLCSVPTGIRGTEAFFGQGTRLTVV.

The chain combines TRBV5-5 with TRBJ2-2; TRBD2 matches at 14 bases. The CDR3 sequence is 17 residues long. Germline CDR1 and CDR2: SGHKS and YYEKEE (reference sequence). The junction had 6 bases not matched to a gene; V was cut back by 3 bases and J by 5 bases. DNA of the CDR3: TGTGCCAGCAGCTGGGGACTAGCGGGAGATGGAACCGGGGAGCTGTTTTTT. This gives the protein CASSWGLAGDGTGELFF.

CDR3 DNA sequence: TGCAGTGCCCGGTCGGGAGGGGCATATAATTCACCCCTCCACTTT. Its protein product is CSARSGGAYNSPLHF. The V call is TRBV20-1, the J call TRBJ1-6, with D possibly matching TRBD1 (5 bases). Germline CDR1 reads DFQATT; CDR2 reads SNEGSKA (reference sequence). The CDR3 loop spans 15 amino acids. The V end was cut by 6 bases, the J end by 4 bases, with 16 bases between.

The chain recombines TRBV19 with TRBJ2-7; no reliable D call. CDR3 length equals 15 residues. The germline gives CDR1 LNHDA, CDR2 SQIVND (reference sequence). The germline V and J ends were trimmed by 7 bases and 7 bases, with 23 bases remaining between them. The CDR3 sequence: CASKISQNTPSEQYF. DNA for the CDR3: TGTGCCAGTAAAATATCACAGAACACTCCTAGTGAGCAGTACTTC.

This clonotype was seen a few times. This chain connects TRBV10-3 to TRBJ2-2; the match to TRBD2 covers 8 bases. This CDR3 contains 11 residues. Trimming removed 10 bases from V and 6 bases from J; junction bases left unmatched: 1. Germline CDR1 ENHRY, CDR2 SYGVKD. The CDR3 DNA reads TGTGCCACGGGACTAGCCGGGGAGCTGTTTTTT. This codes for CATGLAGELFF.

About this clonotype: A much larger clone differs from this one at a single base, so this may be a read error. V gene TRBV27 combines with J gene TRBJ1-1; TRBD1 aligns across 7 bases. The CDR3 has 15 residues. The germline gives CDR1 MNHEY, CDR2 SMNVEV (reference sequence). The CDR3 DNA reads as TGTGCCACGTTACGGGGGGCAGGGGGGAACAATGAAGCTTTCTTT. Translating gives CATLRGAGGNNEAFF.

This clonotype was observed at least ten times. This chain links TRBV19 with TRBJ1-2; the D is unclear. Per germline, CDR1 LNHDA and CDR2 SQIVND (reference sequence). Trimming pared 3 bases from V and 1 base from J, leaving 18 bases between. CDR3 size: 17 residues. CDR3 in DNA: TGTGCCAGTAGTATTTCGGCTGCGGAGGCCCTTAACTATGGCTACACCTTC. It translates to CASSISAAEALNYGYTF.